This T cell receptor beta chain was captured in a study of T cell responses to AZD1222 COVID-19 vaccine. Concerning this clone: Antigen: not known.

The CDR3 totals 16 residues. CDR1 is SGHTA and CDR2 is FQGTGA in the germline V gene. V dropped 4 bases and J dropped 2 bases, with 14 bases sitting between them. General study points: Repertoire samples came only from after the peak T cell response. Targeting of unmutated variant regions was reportedly seen in nearly half of spike-specific TCRs. Of the AZD1222 recipients, only 5 to 7 were seropositive at baseline. Mostly white British, mostly female donors; authors suggested clonal diversity may be underestimated.

TCRdb's copy holds only in-frame clones and misses some; the assay was immunoSEQ multiplex PCR. The sample carries some 190,000 clones, roughly 92% recorded once. Sequencing used peripheral blood, obtained on day 0 of AZD1222 vaccination. V usage is TRBV7-3 and J usage is TRBJ2-2; D gene uncertain. This receptor was obtained from an adult in good health. The CDR3 here is CASSSIQFNNTGELFF. The DNA for the CDR3 is TGTGCCAGCAGCTCCATCCAATTCAACAACACCGGGGAGCTGTTTTTT.